This T cell receptor beta chain was profiled in a study of T-cell reconstitution after alpha-beta-depleted transplantation in children. This clonotype was seen only a few times. Trimming removed 5 bases from V and 8 bases from J, with 12 bases in between. Germline values: CDR1 MGHRA, CDR2 YSYEKL. This CDR3 is 12 amino acids long. Unique molecular identifiers tagged the TCRbeta library. TCRdb reanalysed the PCR reads using MiXCR and keeps one entry per CDR3 protein. The data hold about 540,000 distinct CDR3 sequences, with approximately 16% observed a single time. V and J are TRBV4-1 and TRBJ1-2, with D unclear. This TCR was recovered from a human donor who donated a stem cell graft to a child with acute lymphoblastic leukemia. This specimen was PBMCs from the stem cell graft donor, taken from the stem cell graft. CDR3 DNA: TGCGCCAGCAGCGGGCAGGAGGGCGGCTACACCTTC. It translates to CASSGQEGGYTF.